This T cell receptor beta chain was profiled in a study of blood T cells in healthy people across ages. Study as a whole: Per every two T cells, about one barcoded beta molecule was captured by template switching. Study conclusions and caveats: There was no known CMV status for donors, so expanded clonotype changes were possibly confounded.

A minimum of 7 million PBMCs was isolated per sample. Regarding this clonotype: The antigen is undetermined.

Between the trimmed V and J ends, which lost 0 bases and 4 bases, there was a span of 15 bases. This CDR3 has 16 amino acids. From germline, CDR1 is MGHRA and CDR2 YSYEKL. It was with a sample-barcoded 5' primer and a J-beta primer mix that a second PCR of roughly 7 to 12 cycles was run. One entry per CDR3 protein, called by TCRdb with MiXCR from the 5' RACE reads. The sample records about a million distinct CDR3 sequences, under 40% being singletons. The genes are TRBV4-1 and TRBJ1-2; D is possibly TRBD1 (6 bases). The clonotype was recovered from a man in his late teens or twenties in good health. Sequencing used blood. The CDR3 is CASSQDGTWGAYGYTF. CDR3 DNA sequence: TGCGCCAGCAGCCAAGATGGGACCTGGGGGGCCTATGGCTACACCTTC.